These T cell receptor beta chains were read from a single sample in a study of cytomegalovirus exposure and HLA in healthy donors. Profiling relied on immunoSEQ multiplex PCR, and the TCRdb table lists in-frame clones only, not all of them. The record lists roughly 120,000 clones, of which the ten most abundant hold less than 3.5%. Material: PBMCs. The receptor source for this set is a young man in good health and CMV-seronegative. Each CDR3 is given with its conserved first and last residue. The order of the fields is D gene, J gene, V gene, CDR3 protein, CDR3 DNA. A D gene is named only where the DNA matches it firmly.

TRBD1	TRBJ1-1	TRBV5-1	CASSRTGTLNTEAFF	TGCGCCAGCTCCCGGACAGGGACCTTGAACACTGAAGCTTTCTTT
TRBD2	TRBJ2-5	TRBV4-1	CASSQLGLAGTETQYF	TGCGCCAGCAGCCAGTTAGGACTAGCGGGAACAGAGACCCAGTACTTC
TRBD1	TRBJ2-5	TRBV5-1	CASSLASWTGRSKTQYF	TGCGCCAGCAGCTTGGCCAGCTGGACAGGGCGGTCGAAGACCCAGTACTTC
-	TRBJ1-5	TRBV2	CASRPPRGGPGQPQHF	TGTGCCAGCAGACCCCCCCGAGGAGGTCCGGGGCAGCCCCAGCATTTT
-	TRBJ2-1	TRBV19	CASGFRAKQFF	TGTGCCAGTGGCTTCAGGGCAAAGCAGTTCTTC
TRBD2	TRBJ2-3	TRBV5-4	CASSPARTSGRALGTDTQYF	TGTGCCAGCAGCCCCGCGAGGACTAGCGGGAGGGCCCTCGGAACAGATACGCAGTATTTT
-	TRBJ2-5	TRBV2	CASREQGGETQYF	TGTGCCAGCAGGGAACAGGGTGGCGAGACCCAGTACTTC
TRBD1	TRBJ1-2	TRBV5-1	CASSSHGTGGGGYTF	TGCGCCAGCAGCTCCCATGGGACAGGGGGCGGCGGCTACACCTTC
-	TRBJ2-3	TRBV6-5	CASTMVGSSTDTQYF	TGTGCCAGCACCATGGTGGGCAGCAGCACAGATACGCAGTATTTT
TRBD1	TRBJ2-3	TRBV2	CASSEPHRDREDTQYF	TGTGCCAGCAGTGAACCCCACCGGGACAGGGAAGATACGCAGTATTTT
-	TRBJ1-1	TRBV6-5	CARPAGAEAFF	TGTGCCCGGCCCGCAGGGGCTGAAGCTTTCTTT
-	TRBJ2-7	TRBV5-4	CASSPQPLDEQYF	TGTGCCAGCAGCCCCCAGCCGCTAGACGAGCAGTACTTC
-	TRBJ2-2	TRBV9	CASSPSGRELFF	TGTGCCAGCAGCCCCTCGGGTCGGGAGCTGTTTTTT
-	TRBJ2-7	TRBV5-1	CASSLDRPPQGNEQYF	TGCGCCAGCAGCTTGGACAGGCCTCCGCAGGGGAACGAGCAGTACTTC
TRBD1	TRBJ2-1	TRBV6-4	CASATGGNNEQFF	TGTGCCAGCGCAACAGGGGGAAACAATGAGCAGTTCTTC
TRBD2	TRBJ2-1	TRBV5-1	CASRVRSGLADNNEQFF	TGCGCCAGCAGGGTTCGGAGCGGACTAGCGGATAACAATGAGCAGTTCTTC
TRBD1	TRBJ2-7	TRBV4-2	CASSHPLDRAQSYEQYF	TGTGCCAGCAGCCACCCCTTGGACAGGGCGCAGTCCTACGAGCAGTACTTC
-	TRBJ2-2	TRBV28	CASSSPWAENTGELFF	TGTGCCAGCAGTTCCCCCTGGGCAGAGAACACCGGGGAGCTGTTTTTT
-	TRBJ2-3	TRBV4-2	CASSQGRADTQYF	TGTGCCAGCAGCCAAGGGAGGGCAGATACGCAGTATTTT
TRBD2	TRBJ2-2	TRBV5-1	CASSLVAGGPGELFF	TGCGCCAGCAGCTTGGTGGCGGGAGGGCCAGGGGAGCTGTTTTTT
TRBD2	TRBJ2-1	TRBV28	CASSPSGRLAGGTYNEQFF	TGTGCCAGCAGTCCCTCGGGGAGACTAGCGGGGGGAACCTACAATGAGCAGTTCTTC
TRBD2	TRBJ2-3	TRBV11-1	CASSPGGASGRTDTQYF	TGTGCCAGCAGCCCCGGGGGGGCTAGCGGCCGCACAGATACGCAGTATTTT
-	TRBJ1-2	TRBV7-3	CASSLTGSYGYTF	TGTGCCAGCAGCCTGACAGGCTCTTATGGCTACACCTTC
TRBD2	TRBJ2-1	TRBV5-6	CASSSLLSGSNYNEQFF	TGTGCCAGCAGCTCACTACTTAGCGGGAGTAACTACAATGAGCAGTTCTTC
-	TRBJ2-7	TRBV5-1	CASSLDPGPYEQYF	TGCGCCAGCAGCTTGGATCCAGGGCCCTACGAGCAGTACTTC
TRBD1	TRBJ1-4	TRBV28	CASRGTGSHNEKLFF	TGTGCCAGCAGGGGGACAGGCTCCCATAATGAAAAACTGTTTTTT
-	TRBJ1-5	TRBV5-8	CASSLKGGGNQPQHF	TGTGCCAGCAGCTTAAAGGGTGGAGGGAATCAGCCCCAGCATTTT
TRBD2	TRBJ2-1	TRBV13	CASSFGSGSRNEQFF	TGTGCCAGCAGCTTTGGCAGCGGGAGTAGGAATGAGCAGTTCTTC
-	TRBJ1-5	TRBV28	CASSFRRAGNQPQHF	TGTGCCAGCAGTTTTCGCAGGGCTGGCAATCAGCCCCAGCATTTT
TRBD1	TRBJ1-5	TRBV6-1	CASSVDRGLQPQHF	TGTGCCAGCAGTGTGGACAGGGGATTACAGCCCCAGCATTTT
TRBD2	TRBJ2-2	TRBV19	CASTPLAGRNTGELFF	TGTGCCAGTACCCCACTAGCGGGGAGGAACACCGGGGAGCTGTTTTTT
TRBD1	TRBJ1-5	TRBV6-1	CASIPSGGINQPQHF	TGTGCCAGCATCCCGTCAGGGGGGATCAATCAGCCCCAGCATTTT
TRBD1	TRBJ1-1	TRBV18	CASSPETGENTEAFF	TGTGCCAGCTCACCCGAGACAGGGGAGAACACTGAAGCTTTCTTT
-	TRBJ1-6	TRBV30	CAWTVEEGSPLHF	TGTGCCTGGACCGTGGAGGAGGGATCACCCCTCCACTTT
-	TRBJ2-3	TRBV28	CASTRTTLGDTQYF	TGTGCCAGCACTCGGACTACCCTGGGAGATACGCAGTATTTT
-	TRBJ2-5	TRBV14	CASSLTLVETQYF	TGTGCCAGCAGCCTCACTTTGGTGGAGACCCAGTACTTC
TRBD2	TRBJ2-7	TRBV29-1	CSVEDPGGSSYEQYF	TGCAGCGTTGAAGATCCGGGGGGGTCTTCCTACGAGCAGTACTTC
-	TRBJ2-1	TRBV4-3	CASSHSGGAYNEQFF	TGCGCCAGCAGCCACTCCGGTGGAGCCTACAATGAGCAGTTCTTC
-	TRBJ2-4	TRBV29-1	CSASEAGAENIQYF	TGCAGCGCCTCCGAGGCGGGGGCGGAAAACATTCAGTACTTC